A single sample is the source of the 11 T cell receptor beta chains below, sequenced in a study of T cell responses to AZD1222 COVID-19 vaccine (dated by TCRdb to the early 2020s). The library was generated by the immunoSEQ multiplex PCR assay. Entries here come from immuneACCESS through TCRdb and include only in-frame sequences with V and J called. Some clones fail to appear in such tables; in the studies checked, an unresolved V gene covers under half of the shortfall, and the cause of the remainder is unknown. Within this sample are approximately 150,000 clones, with roughly nine tenths of them counted one time only. Of the sample, roughly 3.4% is held by the ten largest clones. The time point label here, explained by the study, means: about 28 days (+/-7) after the second vaccine dose. The sample in question was peripheral blood, obtained 28 days after the second AZD1222 dose. The receptors originated from an adult who received the AZD1222 COVID-19 vaccine.

The genes are TRBV3-1 (or the pseudogene TRBV3-2) and TRBJ2-6; D not resolved. The CDR3 covers 14 residues. The germline CDR1 and CDR2 sequences are LGHDT and YNNKEL (reference sequence). V was pared by 5 bases and J by 0 bases, with 5 bases between. The CDR3 is CASSLVSGANVLTF. Here the CDR3 DNA reads TGTGCCAGCAGCTTAGTCTCTGGGGCCAACGTCCTGACTTTC.

This chain uses TRBV7-2 with TRBJ1-3; D unclear. The CDR3 extends over 13 amino acids. Germline V CDR1 and CDR2: SGHTA, FQGNSA. Trimming took off 3 bases at V and 2 bases at J, with 5 bases between the two ends. The CDR3 nucleotides read TGTGCCAGCAGCTTGCATGCTGGAAACACCATATATTTT. Its translation is CASSLHAGNTIYF. Based on the CDR3 plus reference TRBV7-2 and TRBJ1-3, the full variable domain is GAGVSQSPSNKVTEKGKDVELRCDPISGHTALYWYRQSLGQGLEFLIYFQGNSAPDKSGLPSDRFSAERTGGSVSTLTIQRTQQEDSAVYLCASSLHAGNTIYFGEGSWLTVV.

The chain has TRBV27 and TRBJ1-1; D might be TRBD1 (6 bases). The CDR3 contains 13 residues. The V gene lost 6 bases and the J gene lost 1 base, with 9 bases spanning the gap. Germline lookup yields CDR1 MNHEY and CDR2 SMNVEV (reference sequence). Written as DNA, the CDR3 is TGTGCCAGCAGATTAGGGGGGAACACTGAAGCTTTCTTT. Translating gives CASRLGGNTEAFF.

V usage is TRBV27 and J usage is TRBJ2-7, with unresolved D. From germline, CDR1 is MNHEY and CDR2 SMNVEV (reference sequence). With 5 bases removed from V and 2 bases from J, the gap between germline ends came to 10 bases. CDR3 length: 13 residues. The DNA of the CDR3 is TGTGCCAGCAGTATACGAGGAACCTACGAGCAGTACTTC. Amino acids: CASSIRGTYEQYF.

The table lists this clone with a count of one. The chain employs TRBV12-5 and TRBJ1-3; possibly TRBD1 for D (6 bases). V lost 4 bases and J lost 4, with 14 bases in between. This CDR3 spans 15 amino acids. The germline V gene encodes CDR1 LGHNT and CDR2 FRNRAP. The CDR3 bases are TGTGCTAGTGGTTCGTCAGGGGTGAACGGAAACACCATATATTTT. It codes for CASGSSGVNGNTIYF.

This rearrangement joins TRBV4-1 to TRBJ2-5, with 10 nucleotides matching TRBD1. Germline V gene lookup returns CDR1 MGHRA and CDR2 YSYEKL. V was clipped by 1 base and J by 3 bases; unmatched bases: 2. The CDR3 has 15 amino acids. CDR3 region: CASSQAGTGEETQYF. DNA of the CDR3: TGCGCCAGCAGCCAAGCCGGGACAGGGGAAGAGACCCAGTACTTC.

V usage is TRBV24-1 and J usage is TRBJ1-4, with a weak D call TRBD1 (5 bases). The ends were cut back, 4 bases at V and 7 bases at J, with 15 bases in the middle. This CDR3 region has 15 residues. CDR1 and CDR2 from the germline V gene are KGHDR and SFDVKD. CDR3 DNA sequence: TGTGCCACCAGTGACCCCCGGGGGGATGGTGAAAAACTGTTTTTT. Translated: CATSDPRGDGEKLFF.

V gene TRBV19 combines with J gene TRBJ2-7; 10 bases map to TRBD1. Per germline, CDR1 LNHDA and CDR2 SQIVND (reference sequence). The CDR3 has 14 amino acids. J gave up 5 bases and V 2 bases, and 3 bases lay outside the gene matches. The CDR3 is CASSIRDRGHEQYF. DNA for the CDR3: TGTGCCAGTAGTATACGGGACAGGGGCCACGAGCAGTACTTC.

The chain couples TRBV2 to TRBJ1-6; D is undetermined. Germline V lookup: CDR1 SNHLY, CDR2 FYNNEI. The CDR3 totals 14 residues. V was clipped by 4 bases and J by 6 bases, with 10 bases between them. CDR3 in DNA: TGTGCCAGCAGTGTGGAACACTCTAATTCACCCCTCCACTTT. Translation: CASSVEHSNSPLHF.

J is TRBJ2-2 and V is TRBV29-1, with 9 bases lining up with TRBD1. Germline CDR1 reads SQVTM; CDR2 reads ANQGSEA. The CDR3 loop spans 15 amino acids. V shed 5 bases, J shed 6 bases, and the junction held 10 bases outside the gene matches. CDR3 protein: CSVLGGQGTAGELFF. In DNA, the CDR3 is TGCAGCGTTTTGGGGGGACAGGGAACGGCCGGGGAGCTGTTTTTT.

V usage is TRBV6-6 and J usage is TRBJ1-1, with D perhaps matching TRBD1 (5 bases). The CDR3 spans 14 residues. The V gene's germline CDR1 is MNHNY and CDR2 SVGAGI (reference sequence). The V end was cut by 2 bases, the J end by 1 base, with 8 bases between. The DNA of the CDR3 is TGTGCCAGCAGTTACCTCGGACAGAACACTGAAGCTTTCTTT. It is translated as CASSYLGQNTEAFF.